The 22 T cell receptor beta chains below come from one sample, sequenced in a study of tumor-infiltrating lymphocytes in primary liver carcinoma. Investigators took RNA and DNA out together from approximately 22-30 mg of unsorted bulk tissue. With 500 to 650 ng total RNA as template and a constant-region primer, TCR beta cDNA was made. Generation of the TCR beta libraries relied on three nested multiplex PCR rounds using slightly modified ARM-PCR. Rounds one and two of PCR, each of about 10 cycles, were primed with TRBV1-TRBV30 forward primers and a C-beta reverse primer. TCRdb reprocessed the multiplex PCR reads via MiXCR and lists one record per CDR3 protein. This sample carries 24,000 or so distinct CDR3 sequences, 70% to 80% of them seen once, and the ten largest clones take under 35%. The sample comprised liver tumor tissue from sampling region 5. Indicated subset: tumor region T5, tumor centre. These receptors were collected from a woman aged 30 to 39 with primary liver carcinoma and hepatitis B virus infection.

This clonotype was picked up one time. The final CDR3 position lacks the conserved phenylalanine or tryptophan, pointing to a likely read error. The DNA of the CDR3 is TGTGCCAGCAGTGAAACCCTTCCCCGGGGCGCCGCGAACACAGGGGAGCTGTTTTAT. Encoded protein: CASSETLPRGAANTGELFY. The chain employs TRBV6-1 and TRBJ2-2; possibly TRBD1 or TRBD2 for D (5 bases each). In germline, CDR1 is MNHNS, CDR2 SASEGT. The CDR3 runs to 19 residues.

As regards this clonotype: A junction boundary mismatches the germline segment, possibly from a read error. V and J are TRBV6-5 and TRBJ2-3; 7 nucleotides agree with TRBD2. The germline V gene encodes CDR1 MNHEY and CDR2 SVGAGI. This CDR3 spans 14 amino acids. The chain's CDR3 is CASNVAGSTDTQYF. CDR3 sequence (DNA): TGCGCCAGCAATGTAGCGGGTAGCACAGATACGCAGTATTTT.

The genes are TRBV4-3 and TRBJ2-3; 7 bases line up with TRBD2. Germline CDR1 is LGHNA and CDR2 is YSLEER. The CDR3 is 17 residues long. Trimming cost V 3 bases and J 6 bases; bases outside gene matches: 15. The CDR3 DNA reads TGCGCCAGCAGCCAGAGTTGTGCGGGAGCCTCCGCGGATACGCAGTATTTT. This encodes CASSQSCAGASADTQYF.

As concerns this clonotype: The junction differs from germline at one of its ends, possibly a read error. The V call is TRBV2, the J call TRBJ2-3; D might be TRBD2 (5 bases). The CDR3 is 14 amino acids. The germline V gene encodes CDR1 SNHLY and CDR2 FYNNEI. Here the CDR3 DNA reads TGTGCCGGACCCGGGGTAGCAAGTTCGGATACGCAATATTTT. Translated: CAGPGVASSDTQYF.

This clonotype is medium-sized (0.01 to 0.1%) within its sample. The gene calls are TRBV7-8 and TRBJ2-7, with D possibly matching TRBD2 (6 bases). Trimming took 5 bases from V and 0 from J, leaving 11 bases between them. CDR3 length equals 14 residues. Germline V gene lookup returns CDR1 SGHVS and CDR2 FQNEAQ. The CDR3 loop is CASSPTRSSYEQYF. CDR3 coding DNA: TGTGCCAGCAGCCCGACTAGGAGCTCCTACGAGCAGTACTTC. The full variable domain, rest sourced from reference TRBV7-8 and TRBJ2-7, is GAGVSQSPRYKVAKRGQDVALRCDPISGHVSLFWYQQALGQGPEFLTYFQNEAQLDKSGLPSDRFFAERPEGSVSTLKIQRTQQEDSAVYLCASSPTRSSYEQYFGPGTRLTVT.

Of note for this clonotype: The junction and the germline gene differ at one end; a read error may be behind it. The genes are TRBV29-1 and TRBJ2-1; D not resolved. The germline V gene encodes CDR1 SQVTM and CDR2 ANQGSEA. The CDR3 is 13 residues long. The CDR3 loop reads CSAALDASNEQFF. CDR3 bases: TGCAGTGCCGCCCTGGATGCTTCGAATGAACAGTTCTTC.

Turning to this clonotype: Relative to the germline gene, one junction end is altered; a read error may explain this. CDR3 nucleotide sequence: TGTGCCAGCAGGGCCGGACTAGCGGGAGGCAATGAGCGGTTCTTC. Protein sequence: CASRAGLAGGNERFF. The genes are TRBV2 and TRBJ2-1, with TRBD2 matching over 14 bases. Germline V CDR1 and CDR2: SNHLY, FYNNEI. The CDR3 has 15 residues.

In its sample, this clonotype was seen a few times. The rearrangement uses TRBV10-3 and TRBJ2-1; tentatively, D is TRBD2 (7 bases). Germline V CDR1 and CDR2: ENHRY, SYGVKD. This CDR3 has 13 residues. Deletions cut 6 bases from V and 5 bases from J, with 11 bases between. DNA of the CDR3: TGTGCCATCAGGGGGGGGGCCCACAATGAGCAGTTCTTC. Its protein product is CAIRGGAHNEQFF.

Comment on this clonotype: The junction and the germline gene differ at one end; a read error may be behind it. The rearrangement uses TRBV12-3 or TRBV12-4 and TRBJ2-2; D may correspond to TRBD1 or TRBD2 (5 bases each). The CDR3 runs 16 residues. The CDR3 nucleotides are TGTGCCAGCATTCCCCGAGGTGGGGACGACACCGGGGACCTGTTTTTT. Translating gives CASIPRGGDDTGDLFF.

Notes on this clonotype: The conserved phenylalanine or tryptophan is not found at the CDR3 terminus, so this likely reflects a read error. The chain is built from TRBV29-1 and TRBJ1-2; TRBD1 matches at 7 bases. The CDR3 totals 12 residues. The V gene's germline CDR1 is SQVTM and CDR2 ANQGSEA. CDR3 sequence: CCVSDRPYGYTL. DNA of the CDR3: TGCTGCGTTTCGGACAGGCCATATGGCTACACCTTA.

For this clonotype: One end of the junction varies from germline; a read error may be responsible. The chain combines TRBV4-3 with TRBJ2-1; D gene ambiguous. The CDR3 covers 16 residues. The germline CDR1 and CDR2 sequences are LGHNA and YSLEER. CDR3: CASGQDWYYAYNEQFF. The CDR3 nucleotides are TGCGCCAGCGGCCAAGATTGGTACTACGCCTATAATGAGCAGTTCTTC.

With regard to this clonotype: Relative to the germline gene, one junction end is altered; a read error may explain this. For the CDR3, the DNA is TGTGCCTGCAGCCTTTGGGGCCGCAGGGGAGCCTTCTTT. Protein product: CACSLWGRRGAFF. The rearrangement links TRBV5-6 to TRBJ1-1; D may be TRBD1 (6 bases). This CDR3 has 13 residues. Germline CDR1 is SGHDT and CDR2 is YYEEEE.

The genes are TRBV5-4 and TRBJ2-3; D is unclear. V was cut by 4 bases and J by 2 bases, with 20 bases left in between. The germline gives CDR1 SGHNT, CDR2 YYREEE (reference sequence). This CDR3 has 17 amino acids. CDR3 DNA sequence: TGTGCCAGCAGCGTAGTCGGACGCCCTCCACTCACAGATACGCAGTATTTT. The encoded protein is CASSVVGRPPLTDTQYF.

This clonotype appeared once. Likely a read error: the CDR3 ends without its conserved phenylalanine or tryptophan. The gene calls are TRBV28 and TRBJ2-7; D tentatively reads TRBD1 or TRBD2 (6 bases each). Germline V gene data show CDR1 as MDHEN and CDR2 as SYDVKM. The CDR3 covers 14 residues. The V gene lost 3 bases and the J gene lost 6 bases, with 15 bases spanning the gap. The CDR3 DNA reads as TGTGCCAGCAGTTTGGAGGGGGAGTGGTTCGAGCAGTACTCC. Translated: CASSLEGEWFEQYS.

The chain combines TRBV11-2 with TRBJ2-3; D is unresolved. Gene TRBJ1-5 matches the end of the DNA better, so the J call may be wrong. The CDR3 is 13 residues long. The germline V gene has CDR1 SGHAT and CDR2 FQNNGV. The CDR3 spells CASSLALRDTQHF. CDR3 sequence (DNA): TGTGCCAGCAGCTTAGCGTTAAGGGATACGCAGCATTTT.

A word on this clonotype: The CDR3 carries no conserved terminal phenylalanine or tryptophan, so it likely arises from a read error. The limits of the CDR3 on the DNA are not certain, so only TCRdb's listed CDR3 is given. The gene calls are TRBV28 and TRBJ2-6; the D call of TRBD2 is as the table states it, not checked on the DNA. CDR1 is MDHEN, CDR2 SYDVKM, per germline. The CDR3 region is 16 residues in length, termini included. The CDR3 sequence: CASSLHSPPGANVVTL.

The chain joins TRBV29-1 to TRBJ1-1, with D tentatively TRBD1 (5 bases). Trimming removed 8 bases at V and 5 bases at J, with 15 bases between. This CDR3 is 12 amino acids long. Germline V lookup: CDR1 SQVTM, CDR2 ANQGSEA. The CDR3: CSIKAGSTEAFF. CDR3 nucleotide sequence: TGCAGCATCAAGGCAGGGAGTACTGAAGCTTTCTTT.

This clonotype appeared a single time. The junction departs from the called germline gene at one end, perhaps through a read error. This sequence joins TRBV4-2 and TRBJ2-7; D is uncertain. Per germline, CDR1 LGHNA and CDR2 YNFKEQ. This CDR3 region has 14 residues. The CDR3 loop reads CVSNLGPYIYEQYF. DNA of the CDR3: TGTGTCAGCAACTTAGGGCCCTATATCTACGAGCAGTACTTC.

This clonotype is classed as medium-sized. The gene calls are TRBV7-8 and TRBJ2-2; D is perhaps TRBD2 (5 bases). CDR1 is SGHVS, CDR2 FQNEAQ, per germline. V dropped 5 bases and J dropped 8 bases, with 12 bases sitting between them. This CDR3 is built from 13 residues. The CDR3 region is CASSRLPNGELFF. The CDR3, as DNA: TGTGCCAGCAGCAGACTACCGAATGGGGAGCTGTTTTTT.

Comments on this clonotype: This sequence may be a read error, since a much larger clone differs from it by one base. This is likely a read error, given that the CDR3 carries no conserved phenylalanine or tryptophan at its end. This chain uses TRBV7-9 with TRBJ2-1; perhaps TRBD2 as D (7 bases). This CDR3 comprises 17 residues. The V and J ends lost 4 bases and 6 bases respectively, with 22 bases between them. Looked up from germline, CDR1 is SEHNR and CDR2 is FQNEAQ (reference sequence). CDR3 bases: TGTGCCAGCAGCTGGTCAGGGGAGGGGGGCTTTCGCAATGAGCAGTTCTCC. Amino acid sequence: CASSWSGEGGFRNEQFS.

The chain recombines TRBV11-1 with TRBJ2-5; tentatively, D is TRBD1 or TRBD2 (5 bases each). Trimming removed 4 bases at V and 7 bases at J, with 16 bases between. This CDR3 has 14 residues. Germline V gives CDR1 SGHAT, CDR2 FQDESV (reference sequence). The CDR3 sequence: CASSWSRGTGTQYF. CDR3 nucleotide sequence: TGTGCCAGCAGCTGGTCGAGGGGCACTGGGACCCAGTACTTC.

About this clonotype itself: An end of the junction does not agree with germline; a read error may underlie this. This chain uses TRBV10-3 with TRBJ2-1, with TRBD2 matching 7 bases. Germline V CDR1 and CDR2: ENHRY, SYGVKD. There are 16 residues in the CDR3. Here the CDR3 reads CAISESAAGLYDEQFF. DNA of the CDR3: TGTGCCATCAGTGAGTCGGCAGCGGGACTCTACGATGAGCAGTTCTTC.